The 3 T cell receptor beta chains below all came from one sample that was sequenced in a study of T cells in localized non-small cell lung cancer. Method: immunoSEQ multiplex PCR; TCRdb's copy keeps in-frame clones and lacks some. The sample lists around 53,000 clones, over 60% occurring once. The sample consisted of PBMCs, taken before any cancer treatment. The receptors come from a woman aged 35-75 years with stage II lung adenocarcinoma.

This sequence joins TRBV7-6 and TRBJ1-2; D may be TRBD1 (5 bases). Per the germline V gene, CDR1 is SGHVS and CDR2 is FNYEAQ. CDR3 length equals 15 residues. Between the trimmed V and J ends, which lost 5 bases and 7 bases, there was a span of 20 bases. CDR3 nucleotide sequence: TGTGCCAGCAGCCGGGGGACCGGTGAGATGTTTGGCTACACCTTC. It specifies CASSRGTGEMFGYTF.

V is TRBV2 and J is TRBJ2-1, with D unresolved. The CDR3 contains 14 residues. The germline V gene has CDR1 SNHLY and CDR2 FYNNEI. V was clipped by 2 bases and J by 1 base, with 6 bases between them. The CDR3 DNA reads as TGTGCCAGCAGTGAACTCCTTTCCTACAATGAGCAGTTCTTC. Protein: CASSELLSYNEQFF.

J is TRBJ1-2 and V is TRBV29-1; D is uncertain. Germline CDR1 SQVTM, CDR2 ANQGSEA. This CDR3 region has 14 residues. Trimming stripped 0 bases from V and 2 bases from J, with 10 bases between. CDR3 DNA: TGCAGCGTTGAAGACGATGGCGGGAACTATGGCTACACCTTC. It specifies CSVEDDGGNYGYTF.